The 12 T cell receptor beta chains below come from one sample, sequenced in a study of cytomegalovirus exposure and HLA in healthy donors. This PCR relied on a set of 60 Vbeta primers and 13 Jbeta primers. Measured with immunoSEQ multiplex PCR; TCRdb has only the in-frame clones, and not every one. There are 110,000 to 150,000 clones in the sample; roughly a tenth occur only once, and about 1.7% lies in the top ten. What was sequenced was PBMCs. The receptors come from a male donor in good health and CMV-seronegative.

In this sample, this clone turned up a few times. The rearrangement links TRBV19 to TRBJ2-2; D is possibly TRBD2 (6 bases). The CDR3 has 15 residues. Per the germline V gene, CDR1 is LNHDA and CDR2 is SQIVND (reference sequence). V shed 9 bases and J shed 5 bases, with 19 bases lying between them. CDR3 DNA: TGTGCCAGCCAAGGTGTTAGCGGTTCTACCGGGGAGCTGTTTTTT. Translated, it gives CASQGVSGSTGELFF.

The rearrangement uses TRBV9 and TRBJ2-2, with D unclear. The V and J ends lost 0 bases and 2 bases respectively, with 8 bases between them. The CDR3 has 15 amino acids. Germline V lookup: CDR1 SGDLS, CDR2 YYNGEE. The CDR3 is CASSVAARNTGELFF. The CDR3 region has the DNA TGTGCCAGCAGCGTAGCCGCGCGAAACACCGGGGAGCTGTTTTTT.

The chain employs TRBV5-6 and TRBJ2-7, with a tentative D call TRBD2 (6 bases). CDR3 size: 16 residues. CDR1 SGHDT and CDR2 YYEEEE come from the germline V gene. V was cut by 4 bases and J by 1 base, with 18 bases left in between. For the CDR3, the DNA is TGTGCCAGCAGCCATCCGGATTGGACTAAATCCTACGAGCAGTACTTC. Translation: CASSHPDWTKSYEQYF.

This clone has a handful of counts. Other nucleotide sequences from this sample produce the same CDR3. This chain uses TRBV7-2 with TRBJ2-1; no clear D. The CDR3 is 13 residues long. Germline V gene sequence: CDR1 SGHTA, CDR2 FQGNSA. Trimming shortened V by 1 base and J by 4 bases, and 5 bases separated the two germline ends. The CDR3 nucleotides are TGTGCCAGCAGCTTAGGGCAATACAATGAGCAGTTCTTC. This encodes CASSLGQYNEQFF. The full variable domain, rest sourced from reference TRBV7-2 and TRBJ2-1, is GAGVSQSPSNKVTEKGKDVELRCDPISGHTALYWYRQSLGQGLEFLIYFQGNSAPDKSGLPSDRFSAERTGGSVSTLTIQRTQQEDSAVYLCASSLGQYNEQFFGPGTRLTVL.

The chain employs TRBV5-6 and TRBJ1-2; 7 bases map to TRBD1. After removal of 0 bases from V and 0 bases from J, the junction contained 8 bases not matched to a gene. The germline V gene has CDR1 SGHDT and CDR2 YYEEEE. This CDR3 has 17 amino acids. As DNA, the CDR3 is TGTGCCAGCAGCTTGGCCATAGCAGGGGGTACTAACTATGGCTACACCTTC. It codes for CASSLAIAGGTNYGYTF.

V is TRBV2 and J is TRBJ2-1; 13 bases are a match to TRBD2. The CDR3 length is 15 residues. From germline, CDR1 is SNHLY and CDR2 FYNNEI. The V gene end was trimmed by 6 bases and the J gene end by 4 bases; junction bases not matched to a gene: 3. The CDR3 region has the DNA TGTGCCAGCAGCTCACTAGCGGGGGGGTACAATGAGCAGTTCTTC. This codes for CASSSLAGGYNEQFF. Using reference TRBV2 and TRBJ2-1 for the parts outside the CDR3, the full variable domain is EPEVTQTPSHQVTQMGQEVILRCVPISNHLYFYWYRQILGQKVEFLVSFYNNEISEKSEIFDDQFSVERPDGSNFTLKIRSTKLEDSAMYFCASSSLAGGYNEQFFGPGTRLTVL.

This chain uses TRBV10-3 with TRBJ2-1; possibly TRBD1 for D (6 bases). The germline V gene has CDR1 ENHRY and CDR2 SYGVKD. The CDR3 is 15 amino acids. V lost 3 bases and J 2 bases, leaving 11 bases between the germline ends. CDR3 DNA sequence: TGTGCCATCAGTGATAGCAGGGGCGCCTACAATGAGCAGTTCTTC. Translating gives CAISDSRGAYNEQFF.

This clone was seen a handful of times. The chain is built from TRBV10-3 and TRBJ2-2; 7 bases are shared with TRBD2. Germline CDR1 ENHRY, CDR2 SYGVKD. The CDR3 is 16 amino acids. After removal of 10 bases from V and 1 base from J, the junction contained 12 bases not matched to a gene. The chain's CDR3 is CATYPGQRENTGELFF. As DNA, the CDR3 is TGTGCCACCTACCCTGGCCAGCGGGAGAACACCGGGGAGCTGTTTTTT.

This clone was detected only a few times. One junction end disagrees with the germline gene, perhaps due to a read error. V is TRBV5-5 and J is TRBJ1-1; no clear D. The germline V gene has CDR1 SGHKS and CDR2 YYEKEE (reference sequence). CDR3 size: 15 residues. DNA for the CDR3: TGTGCCAGCAGCTTGGGAGGGTGGGAGAACCCTGAAGCTTTCTTT. It specifies CASSLGGWENPEAFF. Using reference TRBV5-5 and TRBJ1-1 for the parts outside the CDR3, the full variable domain is DAGVTQSPTHLIKTRGQQVTLRCSPISGHKSVSWYQQVLGQGPQFIFQYYEKEERGRGNFPDRFSARQFPNYSSELNVNALLLGDSALYLCASSLGGWENPEAFFGQGTRLTVV.

Comment on this clone: As the CDR3 is not closed by the conserved phenylalanine or tryptophan, this likely results from a read error. The chain combines TRBV4-1 with TRBJ1-2; 9 bases align to TRBD1. In germline, CDR1 is MGHRA, CDR2 YSYEKL. This CDR3 has 14 amino acids. V trimming: 4 bases; J trimming: 8 bases; junction bases outside the gene matches: 8. The DNA of the CDR3 is TGCGCCAGCAGCCGACCGGGACAGGGACACGGCTACACCGTC. It encodes CASSRPGQGHGYTV.

This clone turned up a few times. The chain carries TRBV28 and TRBJ1-1, with 9 bases lining up with TRBD1. V shed 2 bases and J 4 bases; nucleotides not matched to a gene: 5. The CDR3 extends over 15 amino acids. The germline CDR1 and CDR2 sequences are MDHEN and SYDVKM. CDR3 sequence reads: CASSLVGQGRTEAFF. The CDR3 nucleotides read TGTGCCAGCAGTTTAGTGGGACAGGGCCGCACTGAAGCTTTCTTT.

This clone was seen a handful of times. The chain carries TRBV7-2 and TRBJ2-1, with TRBD1 matching over 9 bases. The V and J ends lost 4 bases and 12 bases, in that order; junction bases with no gene match: 1. Germline V gives CDR1 SGHTA, CDR2 FQGNSA. This CDR3 comprises 11 residues. The chain's CDR3 is CASSSDRGQFF. As DNA, the CDR3 is TGTGCCAGCAGCTCGGACAGGGGGCAGTTCTTC.